The clone carrying this T cell receptor beta chain has a single count. V lost 5 bases and J lost 1; bases outside the gene matches: 2. Germline values: CDR1 KGHSH, CDR2 LQKENI. CDR3 size: 15 residues. Original processing methods: Amplification from reference gene primers served as the basis for estimated nucleated cell counts. Clones were sequenced by immunoSEQ multiplex PCR, and TCRdb holds only the in-frame ones, with some missing. V, J and clone size were drawn from that table, and D and trimming were deduced from the DNA. This sample has 95,000 to 100,000 clones, with under 90% found just once. The data are from a study of blood T cell repertoires in COVID-19. In the study overall: Samples came from the United States, Italy and Spain, spanning acute and convalescent COVID-19.

This sequence originates from a human donor in a cohort sampled during active COVID-19. Sequencing was carried out using peripheral blood. V is TRBV18 and J is TRBJ2-5; 12 nucleotides agree with TRBD2. The DNA for the CDR3 is TGTGCCAGCTCAATGACTAGCGGGGGCCAAGAGACCCAGTACTTC. This sequence encodes CASSMTSGGQETQYF.